This TCR beta chain comes out of a study of T-cell reconstitution after alpha-beta-depleted transplantation in children. A TCRbeta library incorporating unique molecular identifiers was prepared. One entry per CDR3 protein results from TCRdb running MiXCR on the PCR reads. Counted here are about 500,000 distinct CDR3 sequences, over 25% occurring once; the ten biggest clones make up around 2.3%. This clonotype was observed a handful of times. Per the germline V gene, CDR1 is WSHSY and CDR2 is SAAADI. Germline trimming cut 7 bases from V and 7 bases from J; bases unmatched to any gene: 11. This CDR3 is built from 15 residues.

This specimen consisted of PBMCs from the stem cell graft donor, obtained from the stem cell graft. This TCR was sampled from a human donor who donated a stem cell graft to a child with aplastic anemia. The chain recombines TRBV10-2 with TRBJ2-1, with TRBD2 matching 9 bases. The CDR3 spells CASNLGLAQGNEQFF. CDR3 nucleotides: TGCGCCAGCAATCTGGGACTAGCCCAAGGGAATGAGCAGTTCTTC.